The 23 T cell receptor beta chains in this list originate from one sample, sequenced in a study of T cell repertoires in ileal Crohn's disease. Time point described: neoterminal ileum biopsy at postoperative endoscopy, about 6 months after surgery. Sequencing used immunoSEQ multiplex PCR; TCRdb keeps in-frame clones, though not all of them. This sample has 55,000 to 65,000 clones, with roughly nine tenths found just once. Sequenced material: ileal tissue. These receptors all come from an adult with Crohn's disease.

This clone was picked up one time. The rearrangement joins TRBV9 to TRBJ2-2, with 9 bases identical to TRBD1. With 4 bases clipped from V and 7 bases from J, the junction kept 8 bases outside the gene matches. This CDR3 contains 15 residues. The germline CDR1 and CDR2 sequences are SGDLS and YYNGEE. The CDR3 DNA sequence: TGTGCCAGCAGCCAAGCCGGGACAGGGCGCGGGGAGCTGTTTTTT. It codes for CASSQAGTGRGELFF.

The V and J genes are TRBV11-3 and TRBJ2-1; the match to TRBD2 covers 14 bases. CDR3 size: 19 residues. Germline V gene sequence: CDR1 SGHNT, CDR2 YENEEA. Trimming took 5 bases from V and 1 from J; bases not matched to a gene: 10. The CDR3 DNA follows: TGTGCCAGCAGCCCCCCGACTAGCGGGAGGGCCGGTTCCTACAATGAGCAGTTCTTC. Protein: CASSPPTSGRAGSYNEQFF.

The J gene is TRBJ1-1, the V gene TRBV6-5, with D perhaps TRBD1 (5 bases). With 10 bases removed from V and 3 bases from J, the gap between germline ends came to 15 bases. The CDR3 extends over 13 amino acids. The germline V gene encodes CDR1 MNHEY and CDR2 SVGAGI. The CDR3 here is CATRAGRYTEAFF. In DNA form, the CDR3 reads TGTGCCACCCGTGCAGGGCGCTACACTGAAGCTTTCTTT.

The rearrangement joins TRBV18 to TRBJ2-1, with TRBD2 identical over 9 bases. Trimming at V came to 4 bases and at J to 8 bases, leaving 9 bases not matched to a gene. The CDR3 consists of 15 residues. Germline lookup yields CDR1 KGHSH and CDR2 LQKENI. Here the CDR3 reads CASSRDGTSLDEQFF. In DNA, the CDR3 is TGTGCCAGCTCACGAGACGGGACTAGCTTGGATGAGCAGTTCTTC.

This chain joins TRBV7-2 and TRBJ2-7, with TRBD1 identical over 8 bases. Losses at the gene ends were 3 bases for V and 2 bases for J; bases not matched to a gene: 3. This CDR3 has 14 residues. Germline CDR1 and CDR2: SGHTA and FQGNSA. The CDR3 spells CASSFGQGTYEQYF. CDR3 DNA: TGTGCCAGCAGCTTCGGACAGGGAACCTACGAGCAGTACTTC. The full variable domain, with the rest looked up from reference TRBV7-2 and TRBJ2-7, is GAGVSQSPSNKVTEKGKDVELRCDPISGHTALYWYRQSLGQGLEFLIYFQGNSAPDKSGLPSDRFSAERTGGSVSTLTIQRTQQEDSAVYLCASSFGQGTYEQYFGPGTRLTVT.

V and J are TRBV5-1 and TRBJ1-2; tentatively, D is TRBD1 (6 bases). The ends were cut back, 3 bases at V and 8 bases at J, with 14 bases in the middle. The length of the CDR3 is 13 residues. Germline CDR1 is SGHRS and CDR2 is YFSETQ. In DNA, the CDR3 is TGCGCCAGCAGCTCGACTGGGACAATGGGCTACACCTTC. It encodes CASSSTGTMGYTF.

The gene calls are TRBV6-5 and TRBJ1-2; 11 nucleotides align to TRBD1. Losses at the gene ends were 5 bases for V and 2 bases for J; bases not matched to a gene: 4. Germline V gene sequence: CDR1 MNHEY, CDR2 SVGAGI. The CDR3 covers 15 residues. CDR3 loop: CASSGTGGKNYGYTF. The CDR3 DNA reads TGTGCCAGCAGTGGGACAGGGGGAAAAAACTATGGCTACACCTTC.

The chain combines TRBV19 with TRBJ1-2; D is perhaps TRBD1 (6 bases). Trimming left V 5 bases short and J 4 bases short, with 14 bases between. The germline gives CDR1 LNHDA, CDR2 SQIVND (reference sequence). The CDR3 has 14 amino acids. The CDR3 region is CASSSPGATYGYTF. CDR3 bases: TGTGCCAGTAGTTCTCCAGGGGCGACCTATGGCTACACCTTC.

CDR3 DNA sequence: TGTGCCAGCAGTGAATTGGGGACAGGGTCGGAGACCCAGTACTTC. Its protein is CASSELGTGSETQYF. The chain links TRBV25-1 to TRBJ2-5; TRBD1 matches 9 bases. The CDR3 sequence is 15 residues long. The V and J ends lost 1 base and 5 bases, in that order; junction bases with no gene match: 5. Germline CDR1 is MGHDK and CDR2 is SYGVNS.

This clone has a single count. The rearrangement uses TRBV5-6 and TRBJ2-7; TRBD1 is a possible D gene (6 bases). Trimming cost V 6 bases and J 2 bases, with 6 bases left between them. Germline values: CDR1 SGHDT, CDR2 YYEEEE. This CDR3 comprises 11 residues. CDR3 nucleotide sequence: TGTGCCAGCACAGGGGCCTACGAGCAGTACTTC. Protein product: CASTGAYEQYF.

CDR3 in DNA: TGTGCCAGTTCTCTCTCGGTTGAAGCTTTCTTT. It is translated as CASSLSVEAFF. This rearrangement joins TRBV2 to TRBJ1-1, with D uncertain. Germline loops: CDR1 SNHLY, CDR2 FYNNEI. The CDR3 covers 11 residues. V shed 9 bases and J shed 7 bases, with 12 bases lying between them. Looking up the rest from reference TRBV2 and TRBJ1-1 gives the full variable domain: EPEVTQTPSHQVTQMGQEVILRCVPISNHLYFYWYRQILGQKVEFLVSFYNNEISEKSEIFDDQFSVERPDGSNFTLKIRSTKLEDSAMYFCASSLSVEAFFGQGTRLTVV.

This chain joins TRBV7-9 and TRBJ1-2, with TRBD1 matching over 9 bases. The CDR3 spans 15 residues. V trimming: 1 base; J trimming: 6 bases; junction bases outside the gene matches: 6. Germline CDR1 and CDR2: SEHNR and FQNEAQ (reference sequence). The chain's CDR3 is CASSLGQGDRDGYTF. CDR3 sequence (DNA): TGTGCCAGCAGCTTAGGACAGGGGGATCGAGATGGCTACACCTTC.

The chain has TRBV19 and TRBJ1-5; D is ambiguous. V was clipped by 9 bases and J by 4 bases, with 19 bases between them. The germline V gene encodes CDR1 LNHDA and CDR2 SQIVND (reference sequence). The CDR3 spans 15 residues. Here the CDR3 reads CASLEGFSGNQPQHF. Written as DNA, the CDR3 is TGTGCCAGCCTGGAAGGGTTTTCGGGAAATCAGCCCCAGCATTTT.

The sample holds a few counts of this clone. The genes are TRBV4-1 and TRBJ1-1; D is perhaps TRBD1 (5 bases). This CDR3 has 16 residues. The germline V gene has CDR1 MGHRA and CDR2 YSYEKL. The V and J ends lost 0 bases and 3 bases respectively, with 14 bases between them. The CDR3 DNA reads as TGCGCCAGCAGCCAAGATCGGGCTTGGGGGGACACTGAAGCTTTCTTT. It codes for CASSQDRAWGDTEAFF.

The chain carries TRBV29-1 and TRBJ2-3; D might be TRBD2 (5 bases). Germline values: CDR1 SQVTM, CDR2 ANQGSEA. Trimming pared 4 bases from V and 1 base from J, leaving 6 bases between. The CDR3 contains 12 residues. CDR3 sequence: CSVAGGTDTQYF. The CDR3 nucleotides are TGCAGCGTTGCCGGGGGCACAGATACGCAGTATTTT.

This chain joins TRBV6-1 and TRBJ1-2; D gene uncertain. Germline CDR1 reads MNHNS; CDR2 reads SASEGT. Trimming took 6 bases from V and 4 from J, leaving 12 bases between them. The CDR3 is made up of 13 amino acids. The CDR3 DNA reads TGTGCCAGCAGGCGGCAGGACTTCTATGGCTACACCTTC. This sequence encodes CASRRQDFYGYTF.

The CDR3 spells CASSPIPAARQPQHF. The DNA of the CDR3 is TGTGCCAGCAGCCCTATTCCCGCCGCGCGGCAGCCCCAGCATTTT. V gene TRBV7-8 combines with J gene TRBJ1-5; D gene ambiguous. CDR3 size: 15 residues. Germline-derived CDR1 and CDR2 are SGHVS and FQNEAQ. V was cut by 5 bases and J by 7 bases, with 18 bases left in between.

This chain joins TRBV2 and TRBJ2-2; D unresolved. Trimming shortened V by 0 bases and J by 1 base, and 6 bases separated the two germline ends. The CDR3 has 15 amino acids. CDR1 is SNHLY and CDR2 is FYNNEI in the germline V gene. The CDR3 DNA reads as TGTGCCAGCAGTGAAGCGCTCGGGAACACCGGGGAGCTGTTTTTT. Translated, it gives CASSEALGNTGELFF.

This clone was observed a few times. The chain couples TRBV18 to TRBJ1-5; D perhaps matches TRBD1 (6 bases). The CDR3 sequence is 13 residues long. Trimming pared 9 bases from V and 4 bases from J, leaving 13 bases between. Germline CDR1 KGHSH, CDR2 LQKENI. CDR3 amino acids: CASRDTGNQPQHF. CDR3 nucleotide sequence: TGTGCCAGTCGGGACACGGGGAATCAGCCCCAGCATTTT.

The rearrangement links TRBV6-1 to TRBJ1-4, with D unresolved. Germline-derived CDR1 and CDR2 are MNHNS and SASEGT. The CDR3 has 15 residues. Deletions cut 1 base from V and 11 bases from J, with 17 bases between. The CDR3 region is CASSEDYDPTGKLFF. CDR3 nucleotide sequence: TGTGCCAGCAGTGAAGATTACGACCCCACGGGGAAACTGTTTTTT.

The chain couples TRBV6-5 to TRBJ1-2; 8 nucleotides align to TRBD1. V dropped 2 bases and J dropped 2; count of bases not matched to a gene: 7. This CDR3 is 16 amino acids long. CDR1 is MNHEY, CDR2 SVGAGI, per germline. The CDR3 spells CASSYTLRTGNYGYTF. CDR3 nucleotide sequence: TGTGCCAGCAGTTACACCTTGAGGACAGGGAACTATGGCTACACCTTC.

The chain recombines TRBV2 with TRBJ1-2, with TRBD1 as a possible D gene (5 bases). Germline lookup yields CDR1 SNHLY and CDR2 FYNNEI. The CDR3 has 12 residues. V lost 5 bases, J lost 7 bases, and 11 bases lay in between. The CDR3 sequence is CASSLGGGGYTF. CDR3 DNA sequence: TGTGCCAGCAGTCTCGGGGGTGGTGGCTACACCTTC.

The chain employs TRBV11-2 and TRBJ2-5, with D hard to call. The CDR3 covers 13 residues. Germline CDR1 reads SGHAT; CDR2 reads FQNNGV. The V end lost 3 bases, the J end lost 2 bases, and 7 bases lay between the germline ends. The CDR3: CASSFGSQETQYF. CDR3 in DNA: TGTGCCAGCAGCTTCGGTTCGCAAGAGACCCAGTACTTC.